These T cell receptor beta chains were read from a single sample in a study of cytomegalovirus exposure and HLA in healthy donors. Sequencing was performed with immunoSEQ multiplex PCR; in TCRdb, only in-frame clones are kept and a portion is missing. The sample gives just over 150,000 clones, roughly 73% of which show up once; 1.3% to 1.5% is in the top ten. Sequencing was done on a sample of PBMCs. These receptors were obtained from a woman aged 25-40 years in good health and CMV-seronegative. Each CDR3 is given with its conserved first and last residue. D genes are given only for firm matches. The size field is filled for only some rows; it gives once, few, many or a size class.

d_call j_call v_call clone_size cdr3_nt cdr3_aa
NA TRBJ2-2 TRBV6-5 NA TGTGCCAGCAGTTACTCTCGGGGGACCGGGGAGCTGTTTTTT CASSYSRGTGELFF
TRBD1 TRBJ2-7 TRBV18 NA TGTGCCAGCTCGCCGGGACAGGGTTCATACGAGCAGTACTTC CASSPGQGSYEQYF
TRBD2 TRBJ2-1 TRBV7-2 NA TGTGCCAGCAGCTTTGCGGGGGTTCCCTACAATGAGCAGTTCTTC CASSFAGVPYNEQFF
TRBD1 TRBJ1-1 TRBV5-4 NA TGTGCCAGCAGCGGAACAGGGGTGAACACTGAAGCTTTCTTT CASSGTGVNTEAFF
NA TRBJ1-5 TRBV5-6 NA TGTGCCAGCAGCTTGATGCGCGATCAGCCCCAGCATTTT CASSLMRDQPQHF
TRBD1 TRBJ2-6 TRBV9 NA TGTGCCAGCAGCTTTAGGACAGGGGACGGGGCCAACGTCCTGACTTTC CASSFRTGDGANVLTF
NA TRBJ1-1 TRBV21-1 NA TGTGCCAGCAGCAAATCGGGTCGCCACGGAGGTAGTGTATTCACTGAAGCTTTCTTT CASSKSGRHGGSVFTEAFF
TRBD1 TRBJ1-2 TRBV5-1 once TGCGCCAGCAGCCCGGGACAGTCTCCTAACTATGGCTACACCTTC CASSPGQSPNYGYTF
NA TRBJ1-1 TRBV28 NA TGTGCCAGCAGTTTACGGGGTGAAGCTTTCTTT CASSLRGEAFF
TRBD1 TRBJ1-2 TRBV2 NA TGTGCCAGCAGTGAAATAATTTTAGTAGGGGGCGTCTATGGCTACACCTTC CASSEIILVGGVYGYTF
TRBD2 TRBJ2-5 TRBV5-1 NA TGCGCCAGCAGGGTGACTAGCGGGGGCGAGACCCAGTACTTC CASRVTSGGETQYF
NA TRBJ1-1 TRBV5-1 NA TGCGCCAGCAGCTTGGACGGGATGAACACTGAAGCTTTCTTT CASSLDGMNTEAFF
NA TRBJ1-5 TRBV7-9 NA TGTTCCAGCAGCTTAGGGCGAGGGGAGGGCGGCAATCAGCCCCAGCATTTT CSSSLGRGEGGNQPQHF
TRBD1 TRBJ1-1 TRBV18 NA TGTGCCAGCTCTTCCGGGACAGGGACGGGGAACACTGAAGCTTTCTTT CASSSGTGTGNTEAFF
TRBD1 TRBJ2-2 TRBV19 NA TGTGCCAGTACCCGCGCAGGGGGCTGGTCAGGGGAGCTGTTTTTT CASTRAGGWSGELFF
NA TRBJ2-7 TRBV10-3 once TGTGCCATCAGTGACCCTGACAGGTCCCACGAGCAGTACTTC CAISDPDRSHEQYF
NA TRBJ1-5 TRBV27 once TGTGCCAGCGGATCGGCGGTCGGGAGCAATCAGCCCCAGCATTTT CASGSAVGSNQPQHF
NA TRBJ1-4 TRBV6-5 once TGTGCCAGCAGTTATCAGGGCGAGGAAAAACTGTTTTTT CASSYQGEEKLFF
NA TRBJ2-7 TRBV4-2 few TGTGCCAGCAGCCAAGATTACCCGGGTAGCTCCTACGAGCAGTACTTC CASSQDYPGSSYEQYF
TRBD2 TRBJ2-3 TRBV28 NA TGTGCCAGCAGTGGGACTAGCGGGGGGAAGGATACGCAGTATTTT CASSGTSGGKDTQYF
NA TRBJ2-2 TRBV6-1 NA TGTGCCAGCTTGGATGGGCACACCGGGGAGCTGTTTTTT CASLDGHTGELFF
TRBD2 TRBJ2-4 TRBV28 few TGTGCCAGCAGTTCACCGGGACTAGCGGGGGGGCTGAACATTCAGTACTTC CASSSPGLAGGLNIQYF
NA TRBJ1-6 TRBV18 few TGTGCCAGCTCGTATGTCTACCCGCCTAATTCACCCCTCCACTTT CASSYVYPPNSPLHF
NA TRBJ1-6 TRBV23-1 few TGCGCCAGCAGATACTCGAGCTCCTATAATTCACCCCTCCACTTT CASRYSSSYNSPLHF
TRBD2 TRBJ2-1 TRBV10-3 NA TGTGCCATCAGTGAAGGTAGCGGGGGAAACTACAATGAGCAGTTCTTC CAISEGSGGNYNEQFF
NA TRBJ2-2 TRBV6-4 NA TGTGCCAGCAGTGACTCAAGCGCCGGGGAGCTGTTTTTT CASSDSSAGELFF
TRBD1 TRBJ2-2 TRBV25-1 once TGTGCCAGCAGCCGGGACAGGGGTGCCGGGGAGCTGTTTTTT CASSRDRGAGELFF
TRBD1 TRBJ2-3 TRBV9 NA TGTGCCAGCAGCGATCCGACAGGGGGGAAAGTGGGTACGCAGTATTTT CASSDPTGGKVGTQYF
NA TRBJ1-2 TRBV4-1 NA TGCGCCAGCAGCCAAGCCCTCGACAGGGGCTACACCTTC CASSQALDRGYTF
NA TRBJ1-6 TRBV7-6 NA TGTGCCAGCAGTGCTCAGGGATATGGGGATTCACCCCTCCACTTT CASSAQGYGDSPLHF
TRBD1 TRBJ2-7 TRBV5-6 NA TGTGCCAGCAGCTTGTATAACGCAGGGGGCCTCTACGAGCAGTACTTC CASSLYNAGGLYEQYF
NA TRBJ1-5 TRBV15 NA TGTGCCACCAGCTCATCAACATTTAGCAATCAGCCCCAGCATTTT CATSSSTFSNQPQHF
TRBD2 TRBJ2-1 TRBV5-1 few TGCGCCAGCAGTTCCCTAGCGGGGGGGTACAATGAGCAGTTCTTC CASSSLAGGYNEQFF
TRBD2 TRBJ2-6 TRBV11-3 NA TGTGCCAGCAGCTTAGGACTAGCGGGGTCTGGGGCCAACGTCCTGACTTTC CASSLGLAGSGANVLTF
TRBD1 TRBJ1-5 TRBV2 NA TGTGCCAGCAGTGTGCAAGCGGGACAGGGGGGACAGCCCCAGCATTTT CASSVQAGQGGQPQHF
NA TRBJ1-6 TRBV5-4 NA TGTGCCAGCAGCTTGGATTGGCATTCACCCCTCCACTTT CASSLDWHSPLHF
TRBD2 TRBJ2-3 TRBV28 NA TGTGCCAGCAGTTTATTGGGGGGGATTGAACGGGAAGGGACGCAGTATTTT CASSLLGGIEREGTQYF
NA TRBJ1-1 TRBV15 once TGTGCCACCAGCAGACTACAGGGATTGTCGGCTGAAGCTTTCTTT CATSRLQGLSAEAFF
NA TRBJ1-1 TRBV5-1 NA TGCGCCAGCAGCTTCCAGGGCGTTCAGGGGATGAACACTGAAGCTTTCTTT CASSFQGVQGMNTEAFF
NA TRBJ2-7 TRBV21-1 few TGTGCCAGCACCCTTTTACGGGGGGGGCAGTACGAGCAGTACTTC CASTLLRGGQYEQYF
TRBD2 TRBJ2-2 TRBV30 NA TGTGCCTGGAGAAATTTACTAGCGTGGGTGAACACCGGGGAGCTGTTTTTT CAWRNLLAWVNTGELFF
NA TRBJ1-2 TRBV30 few TGTGCCTTCCGGAATAAAGGGGACACCCGCCGTGGCACCTTC CAFRNKGDTRRGTF
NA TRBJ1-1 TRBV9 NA TGTGCCAGCAGCTCCGGAGCTACTGAAGCTTTCTTT CASSSGATEAFF
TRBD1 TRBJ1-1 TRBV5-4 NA TGTGCCAGCAGCTTGGCTGGGACAGGAGAGGCTGAAGCTTTCTTT CASSLAGTGEAEAFF
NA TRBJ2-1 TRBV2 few TGTGCCAGCAGTGTAGACAGTAGCTCCTACAATGAGCAGTTCTTC CASSVDSSSYNEQFF
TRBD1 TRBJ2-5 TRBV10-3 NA TGTGCCATCAGTGGACTTCTTGGACAGGGCGAAGAGACCCAGTACTTC CAISGLLGQGEETQYF
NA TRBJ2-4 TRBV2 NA TGTGCCAGCAGTGAAAGGTCGGGTGCCAAAAACATTCAGTACTTC CASSERSGAKNIQYF
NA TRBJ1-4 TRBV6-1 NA TGTGCCAGCAGTTTACGGGGGGCTAATGAAAAACTGTTTTTT CASSLRGANEKLFF
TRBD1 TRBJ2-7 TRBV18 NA TGTGCCAGCTCAGTTTCTTGGGACAGGGGCTCCTACGAGCAGTACTTC CASSVSWDRGSYEQYF
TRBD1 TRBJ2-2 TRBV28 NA TGTGCCAGCAGCACAGGGGGCGCGGACACCGGGGAGCTGTTTTTT CASSTGGADTGELFF
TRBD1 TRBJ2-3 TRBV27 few TGTGCCAGCAGTTCTTCTACGGGACAGACCACAGATACGCAGTATTTT CASSSSTGQTTDTQYF
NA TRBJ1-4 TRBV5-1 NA TGCGCCAGCAGCTTGGCCGTAGGGGCCGCAGGCGCAACTAATGAAAAACTGTTTTTT CASSLAVGAAGATNEKLFF
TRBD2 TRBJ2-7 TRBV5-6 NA TGTGCCAGCAGCTTGATCAGGGCGGCAGGGAGGGGAGAAGGCTACGAGCAGTACTTC CASSLIRAAGRGEGYEQYF
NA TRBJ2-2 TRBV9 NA TGTGCCAGCGAGCGGGTACCGAACACCGGGGAGCTGTTTTTT CASERVPNTGELFF
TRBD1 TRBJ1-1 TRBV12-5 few TGTGCTAGTGGTCAGACCCAGGGGGCCGAAGCTTTCTTT CASGQTQGAEAFF
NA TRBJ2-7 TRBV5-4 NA TGTGCCAGCAGCTTGGGGCCCTCCGCCTACGAGCAGTACTTC CASSLGPSAYEQYF
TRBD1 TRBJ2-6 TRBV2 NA TGTGCCGGGAGACAGGGGTTAATAGGTGGGGCCAACGTCCTGACTTTC CAGRQGLIGGANVLTF
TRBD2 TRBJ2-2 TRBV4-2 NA TGTGCCAGCAGCCAAACTCTTCTAGCGGGGTTGGGGGAGCTGTTTTTT CASSQTLLAGLGELFF
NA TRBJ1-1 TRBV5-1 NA TGCGCCAGCAGCTTGGGGTCGGCGGGGGAGGCTTTCTTT CASSLGSAGEAFF
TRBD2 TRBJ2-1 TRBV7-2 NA TGTGCCAGCAGCTTATTGGGACTAGCGGGGGATGGGGAGCAGTTCTTC CASSLLGLAGDGEQFF